This T cell receptor (beta chain) was captured in a study of cytomegalovirus exposure and HLA in healthy donors. Study-wide results and caveats: TCR beta chain V- and J-gene trimming was linked, in a later analysis, to a missense variant in DCLRE1C. Apart from CMV serostatus, no immune exposure information was available. HLA restriction was apparent for most CMV-associated TCR beta chains in a later analysis.

Nominally healthy donors provided the samples, though records likely missed some immune exposures. The CDR3 is 14 residues long. Germline CDR1 reads MRHNA; CDR2 reads SNTAGT. Trimming cost V 6 bases and J 3 bases; bases outside gene matches: 7. Primers: 60 Vbeta forward and 13 Jbeta reverse. The assay was immunoSEQ multiplex PCR, and TCRdb's table has in-frame clones only and misses some. The sample has 120,000 to 150,000 clones; over 65% are singletons. A remark on this clone: The antigen is unknown.

The sample taken for sequencing was PBMCs. The V call is TRBV6-4, the J call TRBJ1-1, with TRBD1 identical over 7 bases. This sequence originates from a middle-aged man in good health and CMV-seropositive. CDR3 in DNA: TGTGCCAGCAGCCAGACAGGGTTTGACACTGAAGCTTTCTTT. This encodes CASSQTGFDTEAFF.